This TCR beta chain was sequenced during a study of cytomegalovirus exposure and HLA in healthy donors. The PCR ran on 60 Vbeta and 13 Jbeta primers. Method: immunoSEQ multiplex PCR; TCRdb's copy keeps in-frame clones and lacks some. The table lists more than 200,000 clones, around 64% of them singletons. CDR1 and CDR2 from the germline V gene are PRHDT and FYEKMQ (reference sequence). Trimming took off 1 base at V and 6 bases at J, with 16 bases between the two ends. CDR3 length: 16 amino acids. Specimen: PBMCs. V and J are TRBV13 and TRBJ2-1, with a tentative D call TRBD1 (6 bases). This sequence was found in a man between 35 and 55 years old in good health and CMV-seropositive. The CDR3: CASSLASGVGGNEQFF. CDR3 DNA: TGTGCCAGCAGCTTAGCATCAGGGGTGGGTGGCAATGAGCAGTTCTTC.